Below, 22 T cell receptor beta chains from the same sample are listed, as sequenced in a study of T cell repertoires in cytomegalovirus infection. TCRdb ran MiXCR on the reads and lists one entry per CDR3 protein. The table has 200,000 to 250,000 distinct CDR3 sequences, approximately 38% seen once. No antigens are known for them. The starting material was CD8+ T cells from cultured PBMCs, obtained from culture after CMV antigen stimulation. These receptors came from a human donor in good health (CMV status not recorded). Some clones in this sample may be carry-over from other donors' samples.

V is TRBV7-8 and J is TRBJ1-3, with a possible D match to TRBD1 (5 bases). Trimming stripped 0 bases from V and 2 bases from J, with 8 bases between. Germline V gives CDR1 SGHVS, CDR2 FQNEAQ. This CDR3 region has 15 residues. CDR3 nucleotides: TGTGCCAGCAGCTTAGCGCCAGGGACTGGAAACACCATATATTTT. Its protein product is CASSLAPGTGNTIYF.

V is TRBV7-3 and J is TRBJ1-1; D gene uncertain. V lost 6 bases to trimming and J lost 5 bases, with 7 bases between them. CDR1 is SGHTA, CDR2 FQGTGA, per germline. This CDR3 comprises 11 residues. CDR3 nucleotide sequence: TGTGCCAGCAGGAAAGGTACTGAAGCTTTCTTT. Its translation: CASRKGTEAFF.

There are many counts of this clonotype. The V gene is TRBV20-1, the J gene TRBJ2-2; 12 positions agree with TRBD1. The germline CDR1 and CDR2 sequences are DFQATT and SNEGSKA (reference sequence). V trimming: 3 bases; J trimming: 5 bases; junction bases outside the gene matches: 16. The CDR3 has 19 amino acids. The CDR3 protein is CSARKPGQGANWRTGELFF. CDR3 DNA sequence: TGCAGTGCTAGGAAACCGGGACAGGGGGCAAATTGGAGGACCGGGGAGCTGTTTTTT.

This chain connects TRBV12-3 or TRBV12-4 to TRBJ2-7; D is possibly TRBD2 (6 bases). This CDR3 has 15 amino acids. V shed 5 bases and J shed 4 bases, with 18 bases lying between them. The CDR3 reads CASSLLVGGIYEQYF. The DNA of the CDR3 is TGTGCCAGCAGTCTCCTCGTGGGGGGAATTTACGAGCAGTACTTC.

As concerns this clonotype: Because the CDR3 is missing its conserved closing phenylalanine or tryptophan, this is likely a read error. Because the CDR3's place on the DNA is in doubt, the DNA is left out and the CDR3 is given as listed by TCRdb. The rearrangement uses TRBV12-3 or TRBV12-4 and TRBJ2-1; the table's D call, TRBD1, was not checked against the DNA. Ends included, the CDR3 has 20 residues. The CDR3 sequence is CASSSLSLLGGERSYNVQCV.

The chain links TRBV27 to TRBJ2-7, with 9 bases matching TRBD2. CDR1 is MNHEY and CDR2 is SMNVEV in the germline V gene (reference sequence). The CDR3 length is 14 residues. The trim removed 4 bases at V and 12 bases at J, leaving 13 bases unmatched. For the CDR3, the DNA is TGTGCCAGCAGTTCGGGACTAGCAGACTTTCGAACGTACTTC. Translation: CASSSGLADFRTYF.

This rearrangement joins TRBV2 to TRBJ2-7, with 11 bases aligning to TRBD2. Germline trimming cut 6 bases from V and 5 bases from J; bases unmatched to any gene: 9. CDR1 and CDR2 from the germline V gene are SNHLY and FYNNEI. CDR3 size: 15 residues. The CDR3 loop reads CASRNLAGGFDEQYF. CDR3 DNA: TGTGCCAGCAGAAACTTAGCGGGGGGGTTCGACGAGCAGTACTTC.

The V gene is TRBV27, the J gene TRBJ2-1; TRBD2 might be the D (6 bases). V lost 7 bases and J 1 base, leaving 17 bases between the germline ends. The CDR3 length is 16 residues. Germline V gene data show CDR1 as MNHEY and CDR2 as SMNVEV (reference sequence). This chain's CDR3 is CASNSRMEGSYNEQFF. Written as DNA, the CDR3 is TGTGCCAGCAACTCCAGAATGGAGGGTTCCTACAATGAGCAGTTCTTC.

The genes are TRBV13 and TRBJ2-3; 8 nucleotides align to TRBD2. The CDR3 extends over 16 amino acids. The V and J ends lost 5 bases and 6 bases, in that order; junction bases with no gene match: 13. The germline V gene has CDR1 PRHDT and CDR2 FYEKMQ (reference sequence). CDR3 region: CASSPRLARGADTQYF. Here the CDR3 DNA reads TGTGCCAGCAGCCCGCGACTAGCGAGAGGGGCCGATACGCAGTATTTT.

This clonotype was counted only a few times. This rearrangement joins TRBV11-1 to TRBJ2-7; D is perhaps TRBD1 (5 bases). Trimming took off 8 bases at V and 0 bases at J, with 11 bases between the two ends. CDR1 and CDR2 (germline): SGHAT, FQDESV (reference sequence). This CDR3 spans 13 amino acids. CDR3 region: CASRTQGSYEQYF. The CDR3 bases are TGTGCCAGCCGAACTCAGGGCTCCTACGAGCAGTACTTC.

This clonotype occurred many times. The genes are TRBV11-2 and TRBJ2-1; D remains unclear. Germline V gene data show CDR1 as SGHAT and CDR2 as FQNNGV. CDR3 length: 13 residues. V was clipped by 6 bases and J by 0 bases, with 6 bases between them. This chain's CDR3 is CASRLSSYNEQFF. In DNA form, the CDR3 reads TGTGCCAGCAGGCTGAGCTCCTACAATGAGCAGTTCTTC.

The rearrangement uses TRBV28 and TRBJ2-7, with 10 positions matching TRBD1. V lost 2 bases to trimming and J lost 0 bases; unmatched junction nucleotides: 13. CDR1 and CDR2 (germline): MDHEN, SYDVKM. The CDR3 extends over 19 amino acids. The CDR3 spells CASSLPGQGIVGSSYEQYF. The CDR3, as DNA: TGTGCCAGCAGTTTACCGGGACAGGGGATCGTGGGGTCCTCCTACGAGCAGTACTTC.

The chain links TRBV14 to TRBJ2-1; D is unresolved. The CDR3 contains 13 residues. V was shortened by 4 bases and J by 7 bases, with 11 bases between the two germline ends. Germline loops: CDR1 SGHDN, CDR2 FVKESK. CDR3 in amino acids: CASSPRIENEQFF. As DNA, the CDR3 is TGTGCCAGCAGCCCGAGGATAGAAAATGAGCAGTTCTTC.

This clonotype was seen repeatedly, ten times or more. The rearrangement uses TRBV12-3 or TRBV12-4 and TRBJ2-4; D possibly corresponds to TRBD2 (6 bases). The V and J ends lost 6 bases and 6 bases respectively, with 12 bases between them. The CDR3 covers 13 residues. This CDR3 is CASRGGPLNIQYF. CDR3 nucleotide sequence: TGTGCCAGCAGGGGGGGACCTTTAAACATTCAGTACTTC.

A few counts support this clonotype. The chain is built from TRBV3-1 and TRBJ2-1; 9 positions agree with TRBD1. J lost 5 bases, V lost 0 bases, and 8 bases had no gene match. Germline V gives CDR1 LGHDT, CDR2 YNNKEL (reference sequence). The CDR3 contains 17 residues. For the CDR3, the DNA is TGTGCCAGCAGCCAAGACTCCGGGACAGGGCCCAACAATGAGCAGTTCTTC. Translated, it gives CASSQDSGTGPNNEQFF.

In this sample, this clonotype turned up a few times. The gene calls are TRBV7-6 and TRBJ2-3; no definite D call. The CDR3 has 15 amino acids. V gave up 3 bases and J gave up 1 base, with 11 bases separating them. CDR1 and CDR2 from the germline V gene are SGHVS and FNYEAQ. The CDR3 sequence is CASSFLSTRTDTQYF. The CDR3, as DNA: TGTGCCAGCAGCTTCCTATCCACGCGCACAGATACGCAGTATTTT.

This clonotype was seen only a few times. The chain is built from TRBV5-4 and TRBJ2-3; 7 nucleotides match TRBD2. Germline CDR1 and CDR2: SGHNT and YYREEE (reference sequence). The trim removed 4 bases at V and 1 base at J, leaving 9 bases unmatched. The CDR3 length is 16 residues. CDR3 sequence reads: CASSLRRERGTDTQYF. CDR3 coding DNA: TGTGCCAGCAGCCTCCGGCGGGAGAGGGGCACAGATACGCAGTATTTT. Variable domain in full (rest from reference TRBV5-4 and TRBJ2-3): ETGVTQSPTHLIKTRGQQVTLRCSSQSGHNTVSWYQQALGQGPQFIFQYYREEENGRGNFPPRFSGLQFPNYSSELNVNALELDDSALYLCASSLRRERGTDTQYFGPGTRLTVL.

This sequence joins TRBV2 and TRBJ1-5, with D uncertain. V was pared by 5 bases and J by 5 bases, with 10 bases between. The CDR3 consists of 13 residues. Germline V gene data show CDR1 as SNHLY and CDR2 as FYNNEI. CDR3: CASSLAGYQPQHF. Written as DNA, the CDR3 is TGTGCCAGCAGTTTAGCGGGCTATCAGCCCCAGCATTTT.

This clonotype showed up many times. The rearrangement uses TRBV28 and TRBJ1-2; possible D gene TRBD1, 5 bases. This CDR3 region has 13 residues. CDR1 and CDR2 from the germline V gene are MDHEN and SYDVKM. V shed 1 base and J shed 5 bases, with 8 bases lying between them. DNA for the CDR3: TGTGCCAGCAGTTTATCAAAGGGGTATGGCTACACCTTC. This sequence encodes CASSLSKGYGYTF.

The DNA of the CDR3 is TGTGCCAGCAGTTTGACAAGGAACAATGAGCAGTTCTTC. Its protein product is CASSLTRNNEQFF. The V gene is TRBV27, the J gene TRBJ2-1; D not certain. Germline CDR1 and CDR2: MNHEY and SMNVEV (reference sequence). The germline V and J ends were trimmed by 3 bases and 5 bases, with 8 bases remaining between them. The CDR3 is 13 amino acids.

This clonotype was detected ten times or more. The CDR3 here is CASSSRDRAYEQYF. CDR3 nucleotide sequence: TGTGCCAGCAGCTCCCGGGACAGGGCCTACGAGCAGTACTTC. The chain employs TRBV7-2 and TRBJ2-7, with 9 bases aligning to TRBD1. The CDR3 runs 14 residues. Trimming cost V 4 bases and J 2 bases; bases outside gene matches: 3. CDR1 and CDR2 from the germline V gene are SGHTA and FQGNSA.

The V and J genes are TRBV7-9 and TRBJ1-1; D uncertain. CDR1 SEHNR and CDR2 FQNEAQ come from the germline V gene (reference sequence). Trimming shortened V by 5 bases and J by 1 base, and 5 bases separated the two germline ends. CDR3 size: 12 residues. The CDR3 DNA follows: TGTGCCAGCAGCGGGGAGAACACTGAAGCTTTCTTT. Protein sequence: CASSGENTEAFF. The whole variable domain, filled in from reference TRBV7-9 and TRBJ1-1, reads DTGVSQNPRHKITKRGQNVTFRCDPISEHNRLYWYRQTLGQGPEFLTYFQNEAQLEKSRLLSDRFSAERPKGSFSTLEIQRTEQGDSAMYLCASSGENTEAFFGQGTRLTVV.